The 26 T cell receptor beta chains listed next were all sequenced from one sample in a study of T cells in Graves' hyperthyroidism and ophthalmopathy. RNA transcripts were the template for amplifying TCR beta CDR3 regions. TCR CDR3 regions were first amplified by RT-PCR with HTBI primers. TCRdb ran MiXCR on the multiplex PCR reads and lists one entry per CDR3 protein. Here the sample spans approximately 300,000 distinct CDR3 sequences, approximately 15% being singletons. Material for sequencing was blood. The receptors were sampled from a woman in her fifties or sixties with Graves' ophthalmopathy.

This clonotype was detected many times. CDR3 region: CASSLDFFELPIYEQYF. CDR3 DNA: TGTGCCAGCAGCTTAGACTTTTTCGAGCTTCCGATCTACGAGCAGTACTTC. This rearrangement joins TRBV7-2 to TRBJ2-7; D is unresolved. The CDR3 has 17 residues. Trimming took off 1 base at V and 3 bases at J, with 19 bases between the two ends. Germline loops: CDR1 SGHTA, CDR2 FQGNSA.

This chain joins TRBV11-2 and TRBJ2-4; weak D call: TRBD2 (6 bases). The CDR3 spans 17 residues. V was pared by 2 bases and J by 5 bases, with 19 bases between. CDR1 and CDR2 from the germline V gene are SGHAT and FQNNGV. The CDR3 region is CASSLWRLVGTENIQYF. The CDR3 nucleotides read TGTGCCAGCAGCTTATGGAGACTAGTGGGGACGGAAAACATTCAGTACTTC.

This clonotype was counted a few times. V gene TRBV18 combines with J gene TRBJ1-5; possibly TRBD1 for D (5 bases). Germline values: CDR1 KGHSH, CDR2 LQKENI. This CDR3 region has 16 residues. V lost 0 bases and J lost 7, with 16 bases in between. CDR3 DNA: TGTGCCAGCTCACCACCGACCTGGCAGGGTGAACAGCCCCAGCATTTT. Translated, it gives CASSPPTWQGEQPQHF.

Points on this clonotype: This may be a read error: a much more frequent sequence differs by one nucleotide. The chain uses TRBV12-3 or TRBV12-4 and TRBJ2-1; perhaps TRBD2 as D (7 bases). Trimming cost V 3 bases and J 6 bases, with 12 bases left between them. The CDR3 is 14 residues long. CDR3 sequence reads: CASSFSRGGNEQFF. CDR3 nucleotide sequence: TGTGCCAGCAGTTTTTCGAGGGGGGGCAATGAGCAGTTCTTC.

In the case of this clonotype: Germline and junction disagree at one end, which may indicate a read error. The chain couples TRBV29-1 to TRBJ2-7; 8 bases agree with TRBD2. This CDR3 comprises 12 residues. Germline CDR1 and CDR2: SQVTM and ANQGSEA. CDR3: CIVEAGDYEQYF. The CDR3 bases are TGCATCGTTGAAGCGGGAGACTACGAGCAGTACTTC.

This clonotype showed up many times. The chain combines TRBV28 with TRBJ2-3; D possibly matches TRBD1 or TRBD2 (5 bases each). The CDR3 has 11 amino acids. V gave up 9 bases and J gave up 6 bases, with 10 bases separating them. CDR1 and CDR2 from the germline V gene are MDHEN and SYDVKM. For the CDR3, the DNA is TGTGCCAGTGACGAGGGGGATACGCAGTATTTT. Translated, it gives CASDEGDTQYF.

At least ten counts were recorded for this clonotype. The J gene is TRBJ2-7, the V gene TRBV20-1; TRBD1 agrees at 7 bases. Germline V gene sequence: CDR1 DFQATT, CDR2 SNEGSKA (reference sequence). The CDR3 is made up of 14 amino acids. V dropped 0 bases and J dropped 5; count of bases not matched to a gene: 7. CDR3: CSARDIKGANEQYF. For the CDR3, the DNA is TGCAGTGCTAGAGATATCAAGGGGGCAAACGAGCAGTACTTC.

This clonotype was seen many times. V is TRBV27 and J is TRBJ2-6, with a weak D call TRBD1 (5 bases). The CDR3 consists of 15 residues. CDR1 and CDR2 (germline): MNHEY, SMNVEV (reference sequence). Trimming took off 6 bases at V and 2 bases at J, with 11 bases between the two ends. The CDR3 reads CASSFRVAGANVLTF. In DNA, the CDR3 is TGTGCCAGCAGCTTCAGGGTCGCTGGGGCCAACGTCCTGACTTTC.

This chain's CDR3 is CASSRGSSGSPETQYF. The DNA for the CDR3 is TGCGCCAGCAGCCGGGGGAGTAGCGGGAGCCCAGAGACCCAGTACTTC. V is TRBV5-1 and J is TRBJ2-5; 9 positions match TRBD2. The germline V gene encodes CDR1 SGHRS and CDR2 YFSETQ. Losses at the gene ends were 4 bases for V and 4 bases for J; bases not matched to a gene: 11. This CDR3 comprises 16 residues.

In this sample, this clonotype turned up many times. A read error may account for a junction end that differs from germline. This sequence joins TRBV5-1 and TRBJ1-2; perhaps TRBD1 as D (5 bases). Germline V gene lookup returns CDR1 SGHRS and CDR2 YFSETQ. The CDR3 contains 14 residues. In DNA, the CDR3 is TGTGCCAGCAGTTTGGGGGGAGCTAACTATGGCTACACCTTC. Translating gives CASSLGGANYGYTF.

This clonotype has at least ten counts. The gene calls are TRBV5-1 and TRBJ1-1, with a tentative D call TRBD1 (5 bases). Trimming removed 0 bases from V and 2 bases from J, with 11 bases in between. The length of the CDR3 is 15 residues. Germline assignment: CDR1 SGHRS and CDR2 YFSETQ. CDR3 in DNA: TGCGCCAGCAGCTTGGGTTGGGACGGAAACACTGAAGCTTTCTTT. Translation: CASSLGWDGNTEAFF.

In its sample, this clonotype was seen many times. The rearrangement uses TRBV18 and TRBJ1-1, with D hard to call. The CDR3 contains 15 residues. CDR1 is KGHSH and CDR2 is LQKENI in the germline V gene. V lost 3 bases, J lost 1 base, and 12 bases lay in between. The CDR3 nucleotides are TGTGCCAGCTCACCGCGGTTGGGCGGGAACACTGAAGCTTTCTTT. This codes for CASSPRLGGNTEAFF.

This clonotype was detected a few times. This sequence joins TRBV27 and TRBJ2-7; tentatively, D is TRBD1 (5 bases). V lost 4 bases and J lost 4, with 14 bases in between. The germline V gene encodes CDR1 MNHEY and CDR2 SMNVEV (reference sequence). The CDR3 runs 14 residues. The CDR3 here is CASSSRSGWYEQYF. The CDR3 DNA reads TGTGCCAGCAGTTCTCGGTCAGGGTGGTACGAGCAGTACTTC.

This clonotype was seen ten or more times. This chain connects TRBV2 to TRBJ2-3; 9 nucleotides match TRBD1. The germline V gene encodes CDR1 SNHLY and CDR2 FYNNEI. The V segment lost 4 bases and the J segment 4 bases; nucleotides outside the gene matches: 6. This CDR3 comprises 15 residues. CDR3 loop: CASSGPGQGADTQYF. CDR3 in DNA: TGTGCCAGCAGTGGCCCGGGACAGGGTGCAGATACGCAGTATTTT.

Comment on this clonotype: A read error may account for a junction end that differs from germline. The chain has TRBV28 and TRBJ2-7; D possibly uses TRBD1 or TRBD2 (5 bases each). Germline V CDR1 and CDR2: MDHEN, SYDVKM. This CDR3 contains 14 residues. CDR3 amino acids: CAGSQRGGSYEQYF. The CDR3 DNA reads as TGTGCCGGCAGCCAACGGGGCGGATCCTACGAACAGTACTTC. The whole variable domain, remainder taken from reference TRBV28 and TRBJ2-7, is DVKVTQSSRYLVKRTGEKVFLECVQDMDHENMFWYRQDPGLGLRLIYFSYDVKMKEKGDIPEGYSVSREKKERFSLILESASTNQTSMYLCAGSQRGGSYEQYFGPGTRLTVT.

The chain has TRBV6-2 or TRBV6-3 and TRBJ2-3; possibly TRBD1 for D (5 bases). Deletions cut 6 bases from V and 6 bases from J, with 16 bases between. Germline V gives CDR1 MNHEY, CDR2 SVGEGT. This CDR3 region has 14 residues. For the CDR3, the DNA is TGTGCCAGCAGACCCAGGGTTAAAGAGGATACGCAGTATTTT. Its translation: CASRPRVKEDTQYF.

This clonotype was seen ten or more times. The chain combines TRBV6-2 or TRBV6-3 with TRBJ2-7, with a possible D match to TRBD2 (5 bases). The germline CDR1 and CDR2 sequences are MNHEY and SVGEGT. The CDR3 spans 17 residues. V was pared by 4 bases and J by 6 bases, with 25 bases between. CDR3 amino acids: CASSSQTSVTKALEQYF. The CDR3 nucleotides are TGTGCCAGCAGTTCCCAAACCAGCGTGACTAAAGCCCTCGAGCAGTACTTC.

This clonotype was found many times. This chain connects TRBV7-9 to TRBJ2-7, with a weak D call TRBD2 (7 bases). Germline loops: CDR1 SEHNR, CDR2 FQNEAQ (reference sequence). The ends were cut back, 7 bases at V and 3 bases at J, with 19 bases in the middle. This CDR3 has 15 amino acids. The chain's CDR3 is CASNTGGGAGYEQYF. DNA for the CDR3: TGTGCCAGCAACACCGGAGGGGGGGCGGGCTACGAGCAGTACTTC.

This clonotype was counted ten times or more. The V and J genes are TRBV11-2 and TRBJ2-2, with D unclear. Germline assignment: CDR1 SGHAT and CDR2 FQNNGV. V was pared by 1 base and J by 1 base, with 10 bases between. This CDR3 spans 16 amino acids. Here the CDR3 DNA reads TGTGCCAGCAGCTTAGTGCCCGTAGAGAACACCGGGGAGCTGTTTTTT. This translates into CASSLVPVENTGELFF.

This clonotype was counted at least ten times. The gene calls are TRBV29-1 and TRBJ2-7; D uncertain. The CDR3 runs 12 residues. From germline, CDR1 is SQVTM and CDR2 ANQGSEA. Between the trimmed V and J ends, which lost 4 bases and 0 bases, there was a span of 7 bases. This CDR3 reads CSVVSASYEQYF. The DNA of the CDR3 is TGCAGCGTTGTTTCAGCCTCCTACGAGCAGTACTTC.

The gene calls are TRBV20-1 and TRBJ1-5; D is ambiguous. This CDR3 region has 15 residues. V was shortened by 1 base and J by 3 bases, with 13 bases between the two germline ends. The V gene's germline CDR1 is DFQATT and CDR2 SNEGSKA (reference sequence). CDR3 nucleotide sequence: TGCAGTGCTAGAGTGCGGTATCAAATCAATCAGCCCCAGCATTTT. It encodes CSARVRYQINQPQHF.

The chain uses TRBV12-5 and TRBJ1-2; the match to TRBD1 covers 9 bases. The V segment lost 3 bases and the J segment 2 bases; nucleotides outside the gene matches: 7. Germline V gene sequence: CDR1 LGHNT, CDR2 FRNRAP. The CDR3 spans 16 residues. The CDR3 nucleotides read TGTGCTAGTGGTTTAAAACAGGGGGCTGTGAACTATGGCTACACCTTC. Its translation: CASGLKQGAVNYGYTF.

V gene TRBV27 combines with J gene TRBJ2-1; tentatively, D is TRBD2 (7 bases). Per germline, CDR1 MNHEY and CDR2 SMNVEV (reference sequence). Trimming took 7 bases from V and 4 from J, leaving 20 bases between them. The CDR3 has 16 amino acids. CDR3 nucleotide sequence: TGTGCCAGCACCGACCTCTCTAGCGGACAGTACAATGAGCAGTTCTTC. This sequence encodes CASTDLSSGQYNEQFF.

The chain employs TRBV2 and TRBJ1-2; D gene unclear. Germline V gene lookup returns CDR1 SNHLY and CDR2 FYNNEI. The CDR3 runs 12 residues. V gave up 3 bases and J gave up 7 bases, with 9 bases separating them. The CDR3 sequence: CASSEGNTGYTF. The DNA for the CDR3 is TGTGCCAGCAGTGAGGGGAATACTGGCTACACCTTC.

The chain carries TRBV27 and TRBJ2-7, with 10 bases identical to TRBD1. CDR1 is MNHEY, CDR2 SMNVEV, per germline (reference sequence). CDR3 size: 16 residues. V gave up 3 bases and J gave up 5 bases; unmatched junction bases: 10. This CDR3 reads CASSFTSPGQGNEQYF. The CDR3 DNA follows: TGTGCCAGCAGTTTCACCTCCCCGGGACAGGGGAACGAGCAGTACTTC.

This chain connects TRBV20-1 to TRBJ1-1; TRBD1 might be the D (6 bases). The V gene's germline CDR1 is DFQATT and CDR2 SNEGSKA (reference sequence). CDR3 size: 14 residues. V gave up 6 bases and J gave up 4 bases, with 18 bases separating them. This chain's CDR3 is CSAGRGGPGTEAFF. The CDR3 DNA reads TGCAGTGCGGGCAGGGGTGGGCCCGGCACTGAAGCTTTCTTT.